Each of the 15 T cell receptor beta chains below was sequenced from the same sample in a study of blood T cell repertoires in COVID-19. Assay used: immunoSEQ multiplex PCR; TCRdb lists only in-frame clones, some missing. Here the sample spans roughly 300,000 clones, nearly 90% being singletons. The specimen sequenced was PBMCs or T cells enriched from blood (not recorded which). The receptors stem from a woman in her thirties who had recovered from COVID-19.

V gene TRBV7-9 combines with J gene TRBJ1-3; 7 bases are shared with TRBD1. Germline trimming cut 5 bases from V and 4 bases from J; bases unmatched to any gene: 5. From germline, CDR1 is SEHNR and CDR2 FQNEAQ (reference sequence). The CDR3 consists of 14 residues. CDR3 in amino acids: CASSRGQPGNTIYF. The CDR3 region has the DNA TGTGCCAGCAGCCGGGGACAGCCAGGAAACACCATATATTTT.

The chain uses TRBV14 and TRBJ1-2; no definite D call. The germline V gene encodes CDR1 SGHDN and CDR2 FVKESK. Trimming took 6 bases from V and 4 from J, leaving 15 bases between them. The CDR3 is 14 amino acids. The CDR3 protein is CASRHTALIYGYTF. CDR3 nucleotides: TGTGCCAGCAGACACACCGCCTTAATCTATGGCTACACCTTC.

The chain has TRBV5-1 and TRBJ1-1; perhaps TRBD1 as D (5 bases). The CDR3 sequence is 15 residues long. Germline-derived CDR1 and CDR2 are SGHRS and YFSETQ. Between the trimmed V and J ends, which lost 4 bases and 1 base, there was a span of 14 bases. CDR3 protein: CASSPGGRRNTEAFF. DNA for the CDR3: TGCGCCAGCAGCCCCGGGGGACGCCGGAACACTGAAGCTTTCTTT.

This chain joins TRBV5-5 and TRBJ2-5, with D possibly TRBD1 on 6 matching bases. The CDR3 has 13 residues. Trimming removed 0 bases at V and 5 bases at J, with 8 bases between. Germline CDR1 reads SGHKS; CDR2 reads YYEKEE (reference sequence). The CDR3 bases are TGTGCCAGCAGCTTGGCAGGGGTGGAGACCCAGTACTTC. Translation gives CASSLAGVETQYF.

This clone was seen only a few times. This chain joins TRBV6-1 and TRBJ1-4; D ambiguous. Trimming removed 0 bases at V and 8 bases at J, with 16 bases between. From germline, CDR1 is MNHNS and CDR2 SASEGT. CDR3 size: 16 residues. As DNA, the CDR3 is TGTGCCAGCAGTGAAGCGGGCACCCCTTCAGTGGAAAAACTGTTTTTT. This gives the protein CASSEAGTPSVEKLFF.

This clone was counted between two and nine times. This rearrangement joins TRBV28 to TRBJ1-6; 8 bases line up with TRBD1. Losses at the gene ends were 6 bases for V and 16 bases for J; bases not matched to a gene: 20. CDR3 length: 16 residues. Germline CDR1 MDHEN, CDR2 SYDVKM. CDR3 sequence: CASRRTGLNRTYYLHF. CDR3 DNA sequence: TGTGCCAGCAGACGGACAGGGCTGAACCGAACCTATTATCTCCACTTT.

The table lists this clone with a count of one. This chain connects TRBV5-5 to TRBJ1-1; D not certain. Trimming removed 4 bases from V and 1 base from J, with 11 bases in between. The CDR3 consists of 14 residues. The V gene's germline CDR1 is SGHKS and CDR2 YYEKEE (reference sequence). CDR3 coding DNA: TGTGCCAGCAGCCCAGCCAACAGGAACACTGAAGCTTTCTTT. Protein product: CASSPANRNTEAFF.

The V gene is TRBV21-1, the J gene TRBJ2-7; the table's D call, TRBD1, has no DNA check behind it. TRBV21-1 is given as a pseudogene. This CDR3 spans 15 amino acids. CDR3 nucleotide sequence: TGTGCCAGCAGACTTACCGGGACAGGGGGCTACGAGCAGTACTTC. Its protein product is CASRLTGTGGYEQYF.

V usage is TRBV19 and J usage is TRBJ1-2, with D possibly matching TRBD1 (6 bases). Germline V lookup: CDR1 LNHDA, CDR2 SQIVND (reference sequence). The CDR3 spans 15 residues. With 4 bases removed from V and 3 bases from J, the gap between germline ends came to 15 bases. The CDR3 DNA reads as TGTGCCAGTAGTAAGGGAGGGGGAGAATACTATGGCTACACCTTC. Translated, it gives CASSKGGGEYYGYTF.

Only one count was recorded for this clone. CDR3 protein: CASSSQGSGYTF. Here the CDR3 DNA reads TGTGCCAGCAGTTCCCAGGGGAGCGGCTACACCTTC. The rearrangement links TRBV27 to TRBJ1-2, with a possible D match to TRBD1 (6 bases). CDR3 size: 12 residues. Trimming stripped 4 bases from V and 8 bases from J, with 11 bases between. The germline V gene encodes CDR1 MNHEY and CDR2 SMNVEV (reference sequence).

This clone has more than one count but fewer than ten. The J gene is TRBJ2-3, the V gene TRBV10-2; 11 bases match TRBD2. Germline V gene sequence: CDR1 WSHSY, CDR2 SAAADI. Unmatched junction bases numbered 2, after V lost 3 bases and J lost 0 bases. The CDR3 loop spans 16 amino acids. The CDR3 region has the DNA TGCGCCAGCAGTGAACCTAGCGGGGGGAGCACAGATACGCAGTATTTT. Its protein product is CASSEPSGGSTDTQYF.

The sample holds one count of this clone. This chain links TRBV30 with TRBJ1-1, with D perhaps TRBD1 (6 bases). Between the trimmed V and J ends, which lost 4 bases and 4 bases, there was a span of 19 bases. Looked up from germline, CDR1 is GTSNPN and CDR2 is SVGIG (reference sequence). This CDR3 has 15 residues. CDR3 nucleotide sequence: TGTGCCTGGACCGGACGGGGGGCGAGGGGCACTGAAGCTTTCTTT. Encoded protein: CAWTGRGARGTEAFF.

The V and J genes are TRBV30 and TRBJ2-7; 8 bases fit TRBD1. V gave up 1 base and J gave up 0 bases; unmatched junction bases: 5. Per germline, CDR1 GTSNPN and CDR2 SVGIG (reference sequence). This CDR3 region has 15 residues. CDR3 coding DNA: TGTGCCTGGAGTGGAGACAGGGGAGGCTCCTACGAGCAGTACTTC. This codes for CAWSGDRGGSYEQYF.

The chain couples TRBV29-1 to TRBJ1-1, with D possibly TRBD1 on 5 matching bases. Trimming took 7 bases from V and 4 from J, leaving 16 bases between them. The CDR3 sequence is 13 residues long. The germline CDR1 and CDR2 sequences are SQVTM and ANQGSEA. The CDR3 region has the DNA TGCAGCGCGGGACTCTGGAGCGGCACTGAAGCTTTCTTT. It is translated as CSAGLWSGTEAFF.

This clone came up once. V and J are TRBV7-2 and TRBJ1-2; tentative D call: TRBD1 (5 bases). From germline, CDR1 is SGHTA and CDR2 FQGNSA. V dropped 2 bases and J dropped 8 bases, with 18 bases sitting between them. The CDR3 totals 15 residues. The CDR3 region is CASSLNARGLGGYTF. The CDR3 DNA reads as TGTGCCAGCAGCTTAAATGCCCGGGGACTCGGGGGCTACACCTTC. Variable domain in full (rest from reference TRBV7-2 and TRBJ1-2): GAGVSQSPSNKVTEKGKDVELRCDPISGHTALYWYRQSLGQGLEFLIYFQGNSAPDKSGLPSDRFSAERTGGSVSTLTIQRTQQEDSAVYLCASSLNARGLGGYTFGSGTRLTVV.